This TCR beta chain was captured in a study of T cell changes during pregnancy in multiple sclerosis. Clones were read by immunoSEQ multiplex PCR, and TCRdb kept only the in-frame ones, dropping some. The data show some 69,000 clones, with 80% to 95% seen just once and less than 2.5% held by the top ten. This CDR3 comprises 18 residues. CDR1 is MDHEN, CDR2 SYDVKM, per germline. Deletions cut 3 bases from V and 0 bases from J, with 19 bases between. This clone was observed once. The sequence was collected from a female donor in good health, enrolled as a control in a pregnancy study. This material consisted of peripheral blood, taken in the second trimester of pregnancy. This chain uses TRBV28 with TRBJ2-3, with D possibly TRBD2 on 6 matching bases. The CDR3 bases are TGTGCCAGCAGTTTGGTCGGAGGGAGGTCCCTAAGCACAGATACGCAGTATTTT. Residues: CASSLVGGRSLSTDTQYF.